This T cell receptor beta chain was sequenced for a study of T cells in Graves' hyperthyroidism and ophthalmopathy (dated by TCRdb to between 2017 and 2020). About the full investigation: Peripheral blood samples were taken at the time of initial diagnosis, prior to any treatment. TCR V-J signatures able to tell the groups apart were searched for in a discovery cohort of more than 90 patients, of whom about 40 had Graves' ophthalmopathy and 55 to 65 had stable Graves' hyperthyroidism. An independent validation cohort of 18 to 20 hyperthyroidism patients and 17 patients who later progressed to ophthalmopathy tested prospective prediction of ophthalmopathy. The 100 or so discovery patients were randomly divided into training and test sets at a 7:3 ratio. After sampling, hyperthyroidism patients received methimazole starting at 30 mg daily, and ophthalmopathy patients received high-dose intravenous methylprednisolone. TCR Vbeta CDR3 sequencing of 120 to 150 peripheral blood samples (fewer than 45 ophthalmopathy, 75 or so hyperthyroidism and roughly 17 progressor patients) is reported in the paper. In addition, the study compared T-cell repertoires in thyroid tissue and in blood from six Graves' hyperthyroidism patients. What the study reported, not specific to this receptor: Blood samples also contained most of the expanded thyroid clonotypes (frequency above 0.001), which suggests that blood repertoires may reflect thyroid immune responses. Sample size was not statistically predetermined, and blinding of investigators to group allocation was not performed. In validation, the model predicted progression to ophthalmopathy a median of about 6.8 months before onset, with 70% to 71% sensitivity and roughly 72% specificity. A 13 V-J signature model separated ophthalmopathy from stable hyperthyroidism, with approximately 87% sensitivity and 81.08% specificity in cross-validation and 80%/75% in testing.

Graves' hyperthyroidism was defined as stable when no progression to ophthalmopathy occurred over 18 months of follow-up. Hyperthyroidism patients were newly diagnosed, had a disease duration of under 2 months, and were aged 18 to 65 years. Patients with uncontrolled infections, other autoimmune diseases, pregnancy or lactation were excluded. Diagnoses were based on clinical symptoms, serum thyroxine and TRAb, thyroid ultrasound and orbital computed tomography. PBMCs were isolated from about 10 ml of fresh peripheral blood by Ficoll-Paque density gradient centrifugation. Trizol reagent was used to extract total RNA, and RNA quality was then checked on an Agilent 2100 Bioanalyzer. The TCR beta CDR3 regions were amplified from RNA transcripts. For the first round of RT-PCR on the TCR CDR3, the HTBI primer set was used together with the Qiagen OneStep RT-PCR kit. Libraries were constructed in a second round of multiplex PCR, after which size selection and purification were performed. Libraries were sequenced paired-end with 100 bp reads on an Illumina HiSeq2000. The study's processing was this. SOAPnuke was used to process the raw data, with reads discarded if the reads contained adapters or uncalled bases, had a mean Phred below 15, or lacked an exact constant-primer or identifier match. COPE v1.2.5 was used to merge the high-quality paired reads, and each unique nucleotide sequence was defined as a clonotype. MiTCR v1.1 was used to align the clonotypes against IMGT TRBV, TRBD and TRBJ reference segments. Analysis was restricted to V-J combinations with a frequency above 0.0001, which covered about 99% of repertoires. The TCS score was defined as F50 (clonal expansion) divided by E x V (chaos), with BLOSUM62-based TCRdist calculated between CDR3 peptides within each V-J. Welch's t-statistics and random forest reduced just over 500 V-J features to 13, which were used in a naive Bayes classifier (R e1071). TCRdb reprocessing: public reads trimmed at Q25 with fastp, clones called with MiXCR, in-frame beta chains kept. Each CDR3 protein appears once, grouped with its most common genes and DNA. TCRdb's processing, not the authors', yielded these V and J calls. The sample includes roughly 700,000 distinct CDR3 sequences, with 15% to 20% observed a single time. The ten largest clonotypes hold roughly 15% of the sample.

This clonotype was detected ten times or more. Its antigen is currently not known. No base quality values were provided; no much bigger clone lies one nucleotide off. This TCR came from a man aged 45 to 65 with Graves' hyperthyroidism. Sequenced material: blood.

The CDR3 loop reads CASSPNRGGNTEAFF. The DNA sequence is given as TGTGCCAGCAGCCCAAACAGAGGAGGGAACACTGAAGCTTTCTTT. The receptor chain draws on TRBV7-9 and TRBJ1-1; there is no confident call for the D gene. From the cysteine up to the phenylalanine, the CDR3 has a length of 15 residues. The kept DNA is CDR3 alone, 45 bases in frame from the first base. Between the V and J ends, shortened by 5 bases and 1 base respectively, the junction contains 14 bases. Taken from the germline V gene (reference sequence), the CDR1 and CDR2 loops are SEHNR and FQNEAQ.